The entry below gives a single T cell receptor beta chain sequence along with its context. Its antigen is unknown. The sample originates from a study of CD8 T cells in Susac syndrome. Study-wide context: Each patient with Susac syndrome, at the time of blood draw, was therapy-naive, on corticosteroids, or on intravenous immunoglobulin alone.

This CDR3 has 13 amino acids. With 5 bases removed from V and 5 bases from J, the gap between germline ends came to 12 bases. In germline, CDR1 is SGHDN, CDR2 FVKESK. General study results and limits: The CD4+ T cell repertoires in Susac syndrome were not clonally expanded.

TEMRA cells were FACS-enriched, while CD8+ and CD4+ T cells were negatively isolated. Random hexamers were used to reverse transcribe the RNA input (roughly 0.5 to 1 ug). The method of amplification for TCR beta CDR3 was immunoSEQ multiplex PCR, covering 54 Vbeta and 13 Jbeta. MiXCR, run by TCRdb on the immunoSEQ multiplex PCR reads, gives a single entry per CDR3 protein. The sample gives 200,000 or so distinct CDR3 sequences, under 97% of which show up once; 0.098% is in the top ten. V and J are TRBV14 and TRBJ2-5, with D unclear. The origin of this receptor is a human donor with Susac syndrome. Sequencing input: CD4+ T cells from PBMCs. CDR3 nucleotide sequence: TGTGCCAGCAGCACGCACTGGACGGAGACCCAGTACTTC. Amino acid sequence: CASSTHWTETQYF.